A single sample gave rise to the 20 T cell receptor beta chains below, sequenced in a study of human T cells and chemical hapten exposure. TCRdb re-called the RACE reads with MiXCR, one entry per CDR3 protein. Among under 90,000 distinct CDR3 sequences, about 8.7% were seen once, and the ten largest hold over 1.5%. The sample's time point: healthy volunteer bleed at 6 weeks. Unfractionated whole blood was the source of the extracted total RNA. Specimen: whole blood. The receptors stem from a male donor in good health. Some clones in this sample may be carry-over from other donors' samples.

This clonotype occurred many times. The genes are TRBV3-1 and TRBJ2-5; 9 bases are a match to TRBD1. CDR3 length: 19 amino acids. Germline V lookup: CDR1 LGHDT, CDR2 YNNKEL (reference sequence). Trimming removed 2 bases from V and 5 bases from J; junction bases left unmatched: 18. In DNA, the CDR3 is TGTGCCAGCAGCCAACCGTGGGGAGGGACAGGGCCCCTCGGGGAGACCCAGTACTTC. This codes for CASSQPWGGTGPLGETQYF.

This clonotype has only a few counts. The gene calls are TRBV3-1 and TRBJ1-5; no firm D call. The CDR3 sequence is 16 residues long. Trimming cost V 0 bases and J 0 bases, with 9 bases left between them. Germline lookup yields CDR1 LGHDT and CDR2 YNNKEL (reference sequence). This CDR3 reads CASSQDGGLSNQPQHF. CDR3 in DNA: TGTGCCAGCAGCCAAGATGGAGGACTTAGCAATCAGCCCCAGCATTTT.

This clonotype was counted a few times. V and J are TRBV12-3 or TRBV12-4 and TRBJ1-2; D not certain. Trimming took off 3 bases at V and 2 bases at J, with 13 bases between the two ends. The CDR3 has 15 amino acids. The CDR3 region is CASSFIAAVNYGYTF. CDR3 DNA: TGTGCCAGCAGTTTCATTGCGGCAGTAAACTATGGCTACACCTTC.

The J gene is TRBJ2-2, the V gene TRBV7-9; 9 bases are a match to TRBD2. Unmatched junction bases numbered 1, after V lost 4 bases and J lost 1 base. The CDR3 has 15 residues. Germline CDR1 and CDR2: SEHNR and FQNEAQ (reference sequence). In DNA, the CDR3 is TGTGCCAGCAGCTCGACTAGCGGGAACACCGGGGAGCTGTTTTTT. It translates to CASSSTSGNTGELFF.

At least ten counts were recorded for this clonotype. The chain combines TRBV20-1 with TRBJ2-5; 9 bases agree with TRBD2. V was clipped by 3 bases and J by 6 bases; unmatched bases: 5. The CDR3 runs to 13 residues. CDR1 and CDR2 from the germline V gene are DFQATT and SNEGSKA (reference sequence). DNA of the CDR3: TGCAGTGCTAGCGGCGGGAGGGTGAAGACCCAGTACTTC. Translated, it gives CSASGGRVKTQYF.

The table lists this clonotype with a few counts. The rearrangement links TRBV29-1 to TRBJ1-1; D is ambiguous. Trimming cost V 6 bases and J 1 base, with 15 bases left between them. The CDR3 runs 14 residues. Germline CDR1 is SQVTM and CDR2 is ANQGSEA. This CDR3 reads CSVQRTVQNTEAFF. CDR3 nucleotides: TGCAGCGTACAACGGACCGTCCAGAACACTGAAGCTTTCTTT.

This clonotype was counted many times. The chain carries TRBV7-2 and TRBJ2-4; the match to TRBD1 covers 10 bases. The CDR3 is made up of 15 amino acids. Germline CDR1 reads SGHTA; CDR2 reads FQGNSA. The V segment lost 6 bases and the J segment 8 bases; nucleotides outside the gene matches: 10. The chain's CDR3 is CASSFLTGGLDIQYF. The CDR3 DNA sequence: TGTGCCAGCAGTTTCCTGACAGGGGGCTTGGACATTCAGTACTTC. The complete variable domain, with remaining parts taken from reference TRBV7-2 and TRBJ2-4, reads GAGVSQSPSNKVTEKGKDVELRCDPISGHTALYWYRQSLGQGLEFLIYFQGNSAPDKSGLPSDRFSAERTGGSVSTLTIQRTQQEDSAVYLCASSFLTGGLDIQYFGAGTRLSVL.

Only a few counts were recorded for this clonotype. The genes are TRBV24-1 and TRBJ2-1; 9 bases are shared with TRBD2. Germline-derived CDR1 and CDR2 are KGHDR and SFDVKD. This CDR3 contains 16 residues. V was pared by 5 bases and J by 6 bases, with 10 bases of the junction left unmatched. The CDR3 DNA reads as TGTGCCACCAGTGTATCAGCGGGAGGACCGGGCAATGAGCAGTTCTTC. It is translated as CATSVSAGGPGNEQFF.

This chain joins TRBV3-1 and TRBJ2-2, with 13 nucleotides matching TRBD2. V dropped 2 bases and J dropped 0; count of bases not matched to a gene: 3. The CDR3 runs to 18 residues. In germline, CDR1 is LGHDT, CDR2 YNNKEL (reference sequence). In nucleotides, the CDR3 is TGTGCCAGCAGCCAATCGGGACTAGCGGGACCGAACACCGGGGAGCTGTTTTTT. Translating gives CASSQSGLAGPNTGELFF.

This chain joins TRBV20-1 and TRBJ1-5; D may be TRBD1 (5 bases). Germline CDR1 is DFQATT and CDR2 is SNEGSKA (reference sequence). V was clipped by 2 bases and J by 1 base, with 9 bases between them. The CDR3 contains 14 residues. CDR3 sequence (DNA): TGCAGTGCTAGACCCCGGGGGAGCAATCAGCCCCAGCATTTT. Its translation: CSARPRGSNQPQHF.

This clonotype has more than one count but fewer than ten. The genes are TRBV10-2 and TRBJ1-6, with D perhaps matching TRBD1 (5 bases). Trimming removed 7 bases at V and 7 bases at J, with 11 bases between. CDR3 length equals 13 residues. CDR1 and CDR2 (germline): WSHSY, SAAADI. The CDR3 loop is CASNWGTNSPLHF. The CDR3 DNA reads TGCGCCAGCAACTGGGGGACCAATTCACCCCTCCACTTT.

The V gene is TRBV14, the J gene TRBJ2-2, with no clear D. Trimming removed 6 bases at V and 0 bases at J, with 5 bases between. The CDR3 runs to 13 residues. Germline V gene sequence: CDR1 SGHDN, CDR2 FVKESK. The CDR3 DNA sequence: TGTGCCAGCAGGGGCACGAACACCGGGGAGCTGTTTTTT. It is translated as CASRGTNTGELFF.

The chain uses TRBV29-1 and TRBJ2-3, with 7 bases fitting TRBD2. Germline CDR1 SQVTM, CDR2 ANQGSEA. The CDR3 loop spans 13 amino acids. The V gene end was trimmed by 1 base and the J gene end by 10 bases; junction bases not matched to a gene: 8. As DNA, the CDR3 is TGCAGCGTTGAAGTGTCGGGGGGTCTGGCGCAGTATTTT. This sequence encodes CSVEVSGGLAQYF.

This chain joins TRBV7-8 and TRBJ1-6; the match to TRBD1 covers 7 bases. From germline, CDR1 is SGHVS and CDR2 FQNEAQ. The CDR3 covers 14 residues. V gave up 5 bases and J gave up 10 bases; unmatched junction bases: 8. The CDR3 sequence: CASSAGTEGSPLHF. CDR3 bases: TGTGCCAGCAGCGCAGGGACAGAGGGGTCACCCCTCCACTTT.

The chain uses TRBV20-1 and TRBJ2-2; the match to TRBD2 covers 7 bases. Looked up from germline, CDR1 is DFQATT and CDR2 is SNEGSKA (reference sequence). V gave up 5 bases and J gave up 2 bases; unmatched junction bases: 11. CDR3 length: 16 amino acids. This CDR3 reads CSAAFLSGTNTGELFF. The CDR3 DNA reads as TGCAGTGCTGCCTTCTTGAGCGGGACTAACACCGGGGAGCTGTTTTTT.

This clonotype was observed many times. This sequence joins TRBV6-6 and TRBJ1-4, with D possibly matching TRBD1 (5 bases). Germline V gene lookup returns CDR1 MNHNY and CDR2 SVGAGI (reference sequence). V was pared by 4 bases and J by 0 bases, with 27 bases between. The CDR3 extends over 21 amino acids. The CDR3 nucleotides are TGTGCCAGCAGTTTCCCCGGCGCAGGGAGCTCGCCTGTGTCAACTAATGAAAAACTGTTTTTT. Translating gives CASSFPGAGSSPVSTNEKLFF.

The rearrangement uses TRBV5-1 and TRBJ2-7; D remains ambiguous. Germline-derived CDR1 and CDR2 are SGHRS and YFSETQ. The CDR3 sequence is 13 residues long. Trimming removed 2 bases at V and 4 bases at J, with 10 bases between. The CDR3 DNA follows: TGCGCCAGCAGCTTTGAACGGAAGTACGAGCAGTACTTC. This sequence encodes CASSFERKYEQYF. Combining the CDR3 with reference TRBV5-1 and TRBJ2-7 gives the whole variable domain KAGVTQTPRYLIKTRGQQVTLSCSPISGHRSVSWYQQTPGQGLQFLFEYFSETQRNKGNFPGRFSGRQFSNSRSEMNVSTLELGDSALYLCASSFERKYEQYFGPGTRLTVT.

The J gene is TRBJ1-1, the V gene TRBV10-3, with 8 bases matching TRBD1. From germline, CDR1 is ENHRY and CDR2 SYGVKD. CDR3 size: 13 residues. Trimming cost V 10 bases and J 0 bases; bases outside gene matches: 4. The CDR3 coding sequence is TGTGCCAGCCGACAGGGGATGAACACTGAAGCTTTCTTT. Protein: CASRQGMNTEAFF.

This chain connects TRBV3-1 to TRBJ1-6; the D is unclear. This CDR3 has 14 amino acids. With 4 bases removed from V and 6 bases from J, the gap between germline ends came to 10 bases. Germline assignment: CDR1 LGHDT and CDR2 YNNKEL (reference sequence). CDR3 region: CASSPSTINSPLHF. CDR3 DNA sequence: TGTGCCAGCAGCCCTTCGACGATTAATTCACCCCTCCACTTT.

This clonotype was counted ten times or more. The chain joins TRBV29-1 to TRBJ2-4, with TRBD1 matching over 7 bases. CDR1 and CDR2 from the germline V gene are SQVTM and ANQGSEA. The junction had 13 bases not matched to a gene; V was cut back by 6 bases and J by 2 bases. This CDR3 is 16 amino acids long. CDR3 loop: CSVENYDRDTKNIQYF. The DNA of the CDR3 is TGCAGCGTCGAGAATTACGACAGGGATACCAAAAACATTCAGTACTTC.